This is a list of T cell receptor beta chains from one sample in a study of response to subunit inactivated influenza vaccine. TCRdb fed the RT-PCR reads into MiXCR, producing one record per CDR3 protein. The sample consists of roughly 550,000 distinct CDR3 sequences, 20% to 25% of them appearing once. These data also featured in a second study, about T cells expressing NK-cell markers.

The input for sequencing was CD4+ T cells sorted from PBMCs, taken roughly 12 days after vaccination. Receptors originate from a man aged 50-60 years who received an inactivated influenza vaccine. Each CDR3 is given with its conserved first and last residue. Fields, in order: clone size, V gene, J gene, D gene, CDR3 protein, CDR3 DNA. The D gene is left open where the match is weak. For some rows the clone size is stated as once, few or many, or as a class when expanded; others skip it.

few	TRBV5-1	TRBJ1-3	TRBD1	CASRPGGGGNTIYF	TGCGCCAGCCGCCCAGGGGGCGGTGGAAACACCATATATTTT
few	TRBV5-1	TRBJ2-1	TRBD2	CASNLAGGDEQFF	TGCGCCAGCAACCTAGCGGGAGGCGATGAGCAGTTCTTC
few	TRBV10-3	TRBJ2-7	NA	CAISESYGPDEQYF	TGTGCCATCAGTGAGAGCTACGGGCCAGACGAGCAGTACTTC
NA	TRBV11-2	TRBJ2-1	NA	CASSLVSLEQFF	TGTGCCAGCAGCTTAGTATCACTTGAGCAGTTCTTC
NA	TRBV4-1	TRBJ2-5	TRBD2	CASSIRSGTSGSQETQYF	TGCGCCAGCAGCATACGATCCGGGACTAGCGGCTCCCAAGAGACCCAGTACTTC
NA	TRBV20-1	TRBJ2-4	NA	CSARDQEGKNIQYF	TGCAGTGCTAGAGATCAGGAAGGAAAAAACATTCAGTACTTC
NA	TRBV5-4	TRBJ2-5	NA	CASSLRSFLGVETQYF	TGTGCCAGCAGCTTGCGGTCCTTTTTAGGAGTAGAGACCCAGTACTTC
few	TRBV14	TRBJ2-1	NA	CASRHRDSRRDEQFF	TGTGCCAGCAGGCACCGAGACAGTCGCAGGGATGAGCAGTTCTTC
NA	TRBV27	TRBJ1-4	TRBD1	CASGQGARGGSPISEKLFF	TGTGCCAGCGGGCAGGGGGCGCGGGGGGGATCCCCCATAAGTGAAAAACTGTTTTTT
NA	TRBV3-1	TRBJ2-7	NA	CASSEYPYEQYF	TGTGCCAGCAGCGAGTATCCCTACGAGCAGTACTTC
many	TRBV12-3/TRBV12-4	TRBJ2-1	TRBD2	CASTTSGGRGEQFF	TGTGCCAGCACAACTAGCGGGGGCCGCGGTGAGCAGTTCTTC
many	TRBV12-3/TRBV12-4	TRBJ2-1	NA	CASLVGGGLYNEQFF	TGTGCCAGCTTAGTAGGGGGAGGACTCTACAATGAGCAGTTCTTC
NA	TRBV20-1	TRBJ2-5	TRBD2	CSASPGGGSRETQYF	TGCAGTGCTAGCCCTGGCGGGGGGTCTAGGGAGACCCAGTACTTC
few	TRBV11-2	TRBJ2-1	NA	CASSLLGGQYNEQFF	TGTGCCAGCAGCTTACTAGGCGGGCAATACAATGAGCAGTTCTTC
few	TRBV7-9	TRBJ1-1	NA	CASSPGLRTEAFF	TGTGCCAGCAGCCCGGGATTACGGACTGAAGCTTTCTTT
many	TRBV20-1	TRBJ2-5	NA	CSALPLQRRVHETQYF	TGCAGTGCTTTACCCCTACAACGGAGGGTTCATGAGACCCAGTACTTC
few	TRBV12-3/TRBV12-4	TRBJ2-3	TRBD2	CASSPPRGRASTQYF	TGTGCCAGCAGTCCGCCCCGGGGGAGGGCTTCTACGCAGTATTTT
NA	TRBV3-1	TRBJ1-5	NA	CASSQGQHSNQPQHF	TGTGCCAGCAGCCAAGGACAGCATAGCAATCAGCCCCAGCATTTT
NA	TRBV28	TRBJ1-1	NA	CASSSGPVSTEAFF	TGTGCCAGCAGTTCGGGACCAGTTTCCACTGAAGCTTTCTTT
few	TRBV11-2	TRBJ2-4	TRBD1	CASSPDPRDRGRAQAKNIQYF	TGTGCCAGCAGCCCCGATCCACGGGACAGGGGGCGAGCCCAAGCCAAAAACATTCAGTACTTC
NA	TRBV29-1	TRBJ2-3	NA	CSASWGAQTDTQYF	TGCAGCGCCTCTTGGGGGGCACAGACAGATACGCAGTATTTT
few	TRBV29-1	TRBJ1-1	NA	CSVVGDRGITEAFF	TGCAGCGTTGTCGGAGACAGAGGGATCACTGAAGCTTTCTTT
many	TRBV5-1	TRBJ2-5	NA	CASSDRPGGETQYF	TGCGCCAGCTCGGACAGGCCCGGGGGAGAGACCCAGTACTTC
NA	TRBV15	TRBJ2-7	TRBD2	CATSRDIREGYEQYF	TGTGCCACCAGCAGAGATATACGGGAGGGCTACGAGCAGTACTTC
many	TRBV5-5	TRBJ2-1	NA	CASSLVGDRYNEQFF	TGTGCCAGCAGCTTGGTGGGTGATAGATACAATGAGCAGTTCTTC
NA	TRBV29-1	TRBJ1-1	TRBD1	CSAGQGVGTEAFF	TGCAGCGCCGGGCAGGGGGTGGGTACTGAAGCTTTCTTT
NA	TRBV20-1	TRBJ2-5	NA	CSARSGGGVGETQYF	TGCAGTGCTAGATCTGGGGGGGGCGTAGGAGAGACCCAGTACTTC
few	TRBV7-2	TRBJ2-5	TRBD2	CASSLALAGGIETQYF	TGTGCCAGCAGCTTAGCCCTAGCGGGAGGAATTGAGACCCAGTACTTC
NA	TRBV5-1	TRBJ1-1	TRBD1	CASSQGGGGNTEAIF	TGCGCCAGCAGCCAGGGGGGAGGAGGGAACACTGAAGCTATCTTT
NA	TRBV10-2	TRBJ2-3	TRBD1	CASSESRGQGRTDTQYF	TGCGCCAGCAGTGAGTCGAGGGGACAGGGGCGCACAGATACGCAGTATTTT
few	TRBV3-1	TRBJ1-6	NA	CASSQDRGRPVSNSPLHF	TGTGCCAGCAGCCAAGATCGGGGCAGACCGGTTTCTAATTCACCCCTCCACTTT
many	TRBV5-1	TRBJ2-4	TRBD1	CASSLATGEGYIQYF	TGCGCCAGCAGCTTGGCGACAGGGGAAGGGTACATTCAGTACTTC
few	TRBV20-1	TRBJ1-1	NA	CSARVGMGSTEAFF	TGCAGTGCTCGGGTGGGGATGGGTAGCACTGAAGCTTTCTTT
NA	TRBV21-1	TRBJ2-7	NA	CASSSRDEGDYKYEQYF	TGTGCCAGCAGCTCCAGGGATGAGGGCGACTATAAGTACGAGCAGTACTTC
few	TRBV20-1	TRBJ2-1	TRBD2	CSEGLAGEANEQFF	TGCAGTGAGGGACTAGCGGGAGAGGCGAATGAGCAGTTCTTC
NA	TRBV7-2	TRBJ1-1	NA	CASSLARRTEAFF	TGTGCCAGCAGCTTAGCTAGGAGGACTGAAGCTTTCTTT
NA	TRBV7-2	TRBJ2-5	NA	CASSLVTGWKETQYF	TGTGCCAGCAGCTTAGTTACAGGGTGGAAAGAGACCCAGTACTTC
NA	TRBV12-3/TRBV12-4	TRBJ1-6	NA	CASRTSTGSSPLHF	TGTGCCAGCAGGACCTCAACAGGAAGTTCACCCCTCCACTTT
NA	TRBV14	TRBJ2-3	TRBD1	CASSQRGGGLSTDTQYF	TGTGCCAGCAGCCAAAGAGGGGGCGGACTTAGCACAGATACGCAGTATTTT
NA	TRBV20-1	TRBJ2-3	TRBD2	CSAVSGRAETDTQYF	TGCAGTGCTGTTTCAGGGAGGGCTGAAACAGATACGCAGTATTTT
many	TRBV6-2/TRBV6-3	TRBJ1-1	NA	CASSYSTGYDLF	TGTGCCAGCAGTTACTCGACCGGTTATGATCTCTTT
NA	TRBV5-4	TRBJ1-2	TRBD1	CASSLARGHGYTF	TGTGCCAGCAGCTTGGCCAGGGGGCATGGCTACACCTTC
few	TRBV20-1	TRBJ1-2	TRBD1	CQNGPSTGFYGYTF	TGCCAGAACGGACCTTCGACAGGGTTCTATGGCTACACCTTC
few	TRBV15	TRBJ1-1	NA	CATSRDDRTEAFF	TGTGCCACCAGCAGAGATGATCGCACTGAAGCTTTCTTT
NA	TRBV9	TRBJ2-3	TRBD2	CASSVAPSGSGTDTQYF	TGTGCCAGCAGCGTAGCCCCTAGCGGGAGTGGAACAGATACGCAGTATTTT
NA	TRBV5-6	TRBJ2-7	TRBD1	CASSLPGQDLYEQYF	TGTGCCAGCAGCTTGCCGGGACAGGACCTCTACGAGCAGTACTTC
NA	TRBV3-1	TRBJ2-5	TRBD2	CASSPGLAGLQETQYF	TGTGCCAGCAGCCCCGGACTAGCGGGCCTACAAGAGACCCAGTACTTC
few	TRBV20-1	TRBJ2-1	NA	CSARGNPSYNEQFF	TGCAGTGCTAGAGGAAACCCCTCCTACAATGAGCAGTTCTTC
medium-sized	TRBV12-3/TRBV12-4	TRBJ2-3	NA	CASSPGLSVVTDTQYF	TGTGCCAGCAGCCCGGGGCTGAGCGTTGTGACAGATACGCAGTATTTT
NA	TRBV9	TRBJ2-1	TRBD2	CASSVGGTSGFSSYNEQFF	TGTGCCAGCAGCGTAGGGGGGACTAGCGGGTTTAGCTCCTACAATGAGCAGTTCTTC
few	TRBV29-1	TRBJ1-1	NA	CSVQKQASEAFF	TGCAGCGTTCAAAAACAAGCGTCTGAAGCTTTCTTT
many	TRBV18	TRBJ2-1	NA	CASSPMRGNEQFF	TGTGCCAGCTCACCAATGAGGGGCAATGAGCAGTTCTTC
NA	TRBV12-3/TRBV12-4	TRBJ1-1	TRBD1	CASSHAGQGSAEAFF	TGTGCCAGCAGCCATGCGGGACAGGGAAGTGCTGAAGCTTTCTTT
few	TRBV10-3	TRBJ2-3	NA	CAISESGGTTDTQYF	TGTGCCATCAGTGAGTCTGGGGGGACCACAGATACGCAGTATTTT
few	TRBV10-3	TRBJ2-2	TRBD2	CAIKPGLAGAAGELFF	TGTGCCATCAAGCCGGGACTAGCGGGAGCTGCCGGGGAGCTGTTTTTT
NA	TRBV5-1	TRBJ2-1	TRBD1	CASRPPGQASEQFF	TGCGCCAGCAGACCTCCGGGACAGGCTAGTGAGCAGTTCTTC
few	TRBV7-9	TRBJ2-7	NA	CASSSSGRTTYEQYF	TGTGCCAGCAGCTCTTCCGGACGGACAACCTACGAGCAGTACTTC
few	TRBV5-1	TRBJ2-7	NA	CASSSPPSNEQYF	TGCGCCAGCAGCTCTCCCCCTTCAAACGAGCAGTACTTC
few	TRBV7-6	TRBJ1-4	NA	CASSPRITNEKLFF	TGTGCCAGCAGCCCCAGAATAACTAATGAAAAACTGTTTTTT
NA	TRBV5-5	TRBJ2-3	TRBD1	CASSLTGTEGTDTQYF	TGTGCCAGCAGCTTGACCGGGACAGAGGGAACAGATACGCAGTATTTT